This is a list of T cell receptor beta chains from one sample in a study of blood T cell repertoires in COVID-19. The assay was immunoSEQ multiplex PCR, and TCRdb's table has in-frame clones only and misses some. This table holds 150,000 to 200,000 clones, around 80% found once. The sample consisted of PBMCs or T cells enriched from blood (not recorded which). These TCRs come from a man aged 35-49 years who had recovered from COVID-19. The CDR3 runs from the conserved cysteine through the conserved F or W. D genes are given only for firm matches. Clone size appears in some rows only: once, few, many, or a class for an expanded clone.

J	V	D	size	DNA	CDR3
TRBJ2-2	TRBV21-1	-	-	TGTGCCAGCAGGCCTCAGACCGGGACTAGGATGGGTTACGCCGGGGAGCTGTTTTTT	CASRPQTGTRMGYAGELFF
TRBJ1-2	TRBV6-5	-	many	TGTGCCGGGGGGGCCGCGGCGAACGTCTATGGCTACACCTTC	CAGGAAANVYGYTF
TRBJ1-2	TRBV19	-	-	TGTGCCAGTAGTATAGATCGGAGACGTGGAGGCTACACCTTC	CASSIDRRRGGYTF
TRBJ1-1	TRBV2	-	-	TGTGCCAGCAGCGGGTCGAACGGGGTCACTGAAGCTTTCTTT	CASSGSNGVTEAFF
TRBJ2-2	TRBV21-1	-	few	TGTGCCAGCAGGAACGTACAGGGGGCGGACACCGGGGAGCTGTTTTTT	CASRNVQGADTGELFF
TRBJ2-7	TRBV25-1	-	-	TGTGCCAGCACCGTGAATAACGGGGGAACTTCCTACGAGCAGTACTTC	CASTVNNGGTSYEQYF
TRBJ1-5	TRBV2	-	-	TGTGCCAGCAGTGAAAGTAGGCAGGGATCGCAGCCCCAGCATTTT	CASSESRQGSQPQHF
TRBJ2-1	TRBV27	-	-	TGTGCCAGCAGCCCCCTAGTTAGCATAGAGCAGTTCTTC	CASSPLVSIEQFF
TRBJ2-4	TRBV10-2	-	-	TGCGCCAGCAGTCCAGGGAATGGGAACATTCAGTACTTC	CASSPGNGNIQYF
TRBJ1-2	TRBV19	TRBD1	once	TGTGCCAGTAGGAAACAGGGGGCGAACCCAAACTATGGCTACACCTTC	CASRKQGANPNYGYTF
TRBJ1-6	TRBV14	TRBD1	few	TGTGCCAGCAGCCAAGGTGCAGGGGGCCACTCACCCCTCCACTTT	CASSQGAGGHSPLHF
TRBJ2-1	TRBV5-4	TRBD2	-	TGTGCCAGCAGCTTGCCGGGACTAGCGGAAAATGAGCAGTTCTTC	CASSLPGLAENEQFF
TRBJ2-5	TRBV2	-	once	TGTGCCGTCTTAGCGGTGGAAGAGACCCAGTACTTC	CAVLAVEETQYF
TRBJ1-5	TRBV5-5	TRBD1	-	TGTGCCAGCAGCCGGACAGGGGAGGATCAGCCCCAGCATTTT	CASSRTGEDQPQHF
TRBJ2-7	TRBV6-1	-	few	TGTGCCAGCAGTGAAGGGAAAAGGCCTCGAGGCGAGCAGTACTTC	CASSEGKRPRGEQYF
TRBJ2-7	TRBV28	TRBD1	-	TGTGCCAGCAGCAAGACAGGGATAGTCTACGAGCAGTACTTC	CASSKTGIVYEQYF
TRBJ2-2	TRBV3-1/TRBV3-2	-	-	TGTGCCAGCAGCCTCCAAACCGGGGAGCTGTTTTTT	CASSLQTGELFF
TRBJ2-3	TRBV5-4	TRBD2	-	TGTGCCAGCAGCTTGAGTCTAGCGGGGACAGATACGCAGTATTTT	CASSLSLAGTDTQYF
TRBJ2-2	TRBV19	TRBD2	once	TGTGCCAGTACTCCCGGGGGGACCACCGGGGAGCTGTTTTTT	CASTPGGTTGELFF
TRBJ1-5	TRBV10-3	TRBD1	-	TGTGCCGTCCAGGGACAGGGGAATCAGCCCCAGCATTTT	CAVQGQGNQPQHF
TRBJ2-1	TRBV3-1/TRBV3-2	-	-	TGTGCCAGCAGGCCCGCGGGGGCCACCTACAATGAGCAGTTCTTC	CASRPAGATYNEQFF
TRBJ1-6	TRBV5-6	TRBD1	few	TGTGCCAGCAGTTGGACAGGGAATTCACCCCTCCACTTT	CASSWTGNSPLHF
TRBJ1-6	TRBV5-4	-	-	TGTGCCAGCAGCTTGGGTATGGGCCCCCTCCACTTT	CASSLGMGPLHF
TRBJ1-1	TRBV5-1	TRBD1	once	TGCGCCAGCAGCTTGGAGTCAGGGGGATATTACACTGAAGCTTTCTTT	CASSLESGGYYTEAFF
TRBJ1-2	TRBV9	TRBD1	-	TGTGCCAGCAGCCCACAGGGGGGAGGTGGCTACACCTTC	CASSPQGGGGYTF
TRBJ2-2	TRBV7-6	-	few	TGTGCCAGCAGCTTCGTAGGGGGGGCGAACACCGGGGAGCTGTTTTTT	CASSFVGGANTGELFF
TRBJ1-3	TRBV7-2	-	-	TGTGCCAGCAGCTCCGTCTCTTCCCCTGGAGACACCATATATTTT	CASSSVSSPGDTIYF
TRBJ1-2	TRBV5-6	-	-	TGTGCCAGCAGCCCAACTAACTATGGCTACACCTTC	CASSPTNYGYTF
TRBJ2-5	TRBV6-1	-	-	TGTGCCAGCAGTGAATCATGGGGCGAGGAGACCCAGTACTTC	CASSESWGEETQYF
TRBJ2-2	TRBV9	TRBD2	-	TGTGCCAGCAGCCCACAGGCTAGCGGGAGATCGAACACCGGGGAGCTGTTTTTT	CASSPQASGRSNTGELFF
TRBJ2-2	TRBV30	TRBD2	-	TGTGCCCGTACCGGGACTAGCGGGGGGGCCGGTTTCGCGGGCACCGGGGAGCTGTTTTTT	CARTGTSGGAGFAGTGELFF
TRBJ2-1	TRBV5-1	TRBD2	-	TGCGCCAGCAGCTCTAGCGGGCAAGGCTACAATGAGCAGTTCTTC	CASSSSGQGYNEQFF
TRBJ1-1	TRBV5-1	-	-	TGCGCCAGCAGCTCGGGACAAGGCCTCTCTTTCTTT	CASSSGQGLSFF
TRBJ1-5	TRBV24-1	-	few	TGTGCCACCAGTGATGACAGTCGCAATCAGCCCCAGCATTTT	CATSDDSRNQPQHF
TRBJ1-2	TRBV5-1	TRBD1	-	TGCGCCAGCAGCTTTAATTCGGGACAGGGGGCTGGGGGCTACACCTTC	CASSFNSGQGAGGYTF
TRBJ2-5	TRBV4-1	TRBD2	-	TGCGCCAGCAGCCAAAAACCCCGGACTAGCGGGGGGCCTCAAGAGACCCAGTACTTC	CASSQKPRTSGGPQETQYF
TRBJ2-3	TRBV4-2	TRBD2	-	TGTGCCAGCAGCCAAGTTAGCGGGGGGGGTCTAAGCACAGATACGCAGTATTTT	CASSQVSGGGLSTDTQYF
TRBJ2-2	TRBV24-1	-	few	TGTGCCACCCCACCCAGACGAGGCAGGGAGGAGACCGGGGAGCTGTTTTTT	CATPPRRGREETGELFF
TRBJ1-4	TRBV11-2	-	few	TGTGCCAGCAGCCCAGGGGTGAAGAATGAAAAACTGTTTTTT	CASSPGVKNEKLFF
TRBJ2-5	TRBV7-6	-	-	TGTGCCAGCAGCTTCCCGGGATACCAAGAAGACCAGTACTTC	CASSFPGYQEDQYF
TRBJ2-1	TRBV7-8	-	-	TGTGCCAGCAGCCTATCGATTCTAGTGGGAGGTGCGTCCTACAATGAGCAGTTCTTC	CASSLSILVGGASYNEQFF
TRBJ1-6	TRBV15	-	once	TGTGCCACCAGTACCCCAGATCGCTCCTATAATTCACCCCTCCACTTT	CATSTPDRSYNSPLHF
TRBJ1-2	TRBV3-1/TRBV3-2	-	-	TGTGCCAGCACCGATGGAGGAGGAAACTATGGCTACACCTTC	CASTDGGGNYGYTF
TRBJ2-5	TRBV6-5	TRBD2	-	TGTGCCAGCGAGCCGGGACTAGCGGGGGGTTCGGACTTC	CASEPGLAGGSDF
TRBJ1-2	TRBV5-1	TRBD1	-	TGCGCCAGCAGCTTGGCGGGACAGGGGGATGGCTACACCTTC	CASSLAGQGDGYTF
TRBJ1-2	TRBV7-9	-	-	TGTGCCAGCAGCTCCATACAGGGTGCCGGCTACACCTTC	CASSSIQGAGYTF
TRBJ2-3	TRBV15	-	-	TGTGCCACCACCGACGGTCTAGCGACTTCCCTAGATACGCAGTATTTT	CATTDGLATSLDTQYF
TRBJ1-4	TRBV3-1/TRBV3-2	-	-	TGTGCCAGCAGCCTGTCGACAGCCCGAATGAAAAATGAAAAACTGTTTTTT	CASSLSTARMKNEKLFF
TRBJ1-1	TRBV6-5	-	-	TGTGCCAGCAGTAGCCAAGGGGCAGGGTCTGAAGCTTTCTTT	CASSSQGAGSEAFF
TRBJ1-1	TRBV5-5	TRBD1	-	TGTGCCACCCGACCCGGGACAGTAGGTGGCTTGAACACTGAAGCTTTCTTT	CATRPGTVGGLNTEAFF
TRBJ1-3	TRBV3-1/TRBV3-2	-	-	TGTGCCAGCAGCCCCATGGGGAGGGGAAACACCATATATTTT	CASSPMGRGNTIYF